Described below is a single T cell receptor (beta chain) sequence and its context. The antigen it recognizes is unknown. There are no base qualities to consult, and no much larger clone falls within one base. In the germline V gene, CDR1 corresponds to SGHAT and CDR2 to FQNNGV. Reading from cysteine to phenylalanine, the CDR3 counts 16 amino acids. Only CDR3 DNA remains: 48 bases, in frame from the first base. V is cut by 4 bases and J by 8 bases, and the space between the germline ends is 20 bases. CD4+CD127+ cells were sorted as the conventional CD4 T cell population. The AIRE-deficient patients had APECED syndrome. Sorting of Tconv and Treg cells intended for TCRbeta sequencing was performed on a FACSAria flow cytometer. Sorted cells were collected into 5-ml round-bottom polystyrene tubes, and dry cell pellets were frozen at -80°C before sequencing. This sample was included in a study of B cell selection in AIRE deficiency (dated by TCRdb to the late 2010s). With respect to the entire study: A comparison of TCRbeta repertoires of sorted blood CD4+ conventional T cells and regulatory T cells was made between AIRE-deficient patients and healthy controls. The TCR-sequenced cohort comprised roughly 5 AIRE-deficient APECED patients and roughly 5 healthy control donors.

The immunoSEQ platform was used to sequence the TCRbeta chain. For the original study's pipeline: About 11x10^4 distinct in-frame TCRbeta sequences from patients and 130,000 to 150,000 from healthy donors were obtained from pooled conventional T cell repertoires. Public Treg TCRbeta sequences were defined as those shared by two or more individuals and were then searched for in Tconv repertoires. Differences between groups were assessed by Mann-Whitney U tests with Bonferroni-Dunn correction in GraphPad Prism 7.03. Held by TCRdb, this immuneACCESS table contains in-frame sequences only and omits some clones. Under half of the omission traces to an unresolved V gene where checked; the cause of the rest is unknown. From that table come the V and J calls and clone size; the DNA was used to work out D and trimming. The sample records tens of thousands of clones, roughly 97% of which are singletons. In total, the top ten clones hold roughly 0.18% of the sample.

Results and caveats for the whole study, not just this receptor: Shared Treg sequences had shorter CDR3s, which reflects a bias toward rearrangements containing few non-templated nucleotide insertions. Only TCRbeta chains were sequenced, and approximately 34% of the Treg sequences shared among healthy donors were also detected in healthy Tconv cells, possibly owing to differing TCRalpha chains. In AIRE-deficient patients, Tconv and Treg cells had TCRBV gene usage, CDR3 length and TCR diversity comparable to those in healthy donors. Around a third of the Treg TCRbeta sequences shared among healthy donors were found in patient Tconv cells, which suggests that Treg-biased clones were diverted into the Tconv compartment. Among fewer than 4,500 shared Treg TCRbeta sequences, about 30% were shared exclusively among healthy donors and approximately 10% exclusively among patients, which suggests that Treg selection is less efficient in the absence of AIRE.

This sequence originates from a human donor with AIRE deficiency. The rearrangement joined TRBV11-2 to TRBJ1-4, with TRBD1 tentatively as D gene (5 bases match). Sequenced material: conventional CD4+ T cells sorted from PBMCs. CDR3 reads: CASSYRDPLRGEKLFF. The bases read TGTGCCAGCAGCTACCGGGACCCTCTCCGGGGAGAAAAACTGTTTTTT.